This T cell receptor beta chain was identified in a study of identical twins. This clonotype was seen ten or more times. The CDR3 loop spans 13 amino acids. Trimming stripped 7 bases from V and 4 bases from J, with 13 bases between. The germline V gene encodes CDR1 ENHRY and CDR2 SYGVKD. TCRdb redid the calling of the 5' RACE reads with MiXCR, one entry per CDR3 protein. The profile shows around 250,000 distinct CDR3 sequences, roughly 7% of them singletons. These sequences were also reported in another study, on yellow fever vaccine responses in identical twins.

The sequence derives from a young woman in good health. Sequenced material: memory (CD45RO+) T cells sorted from blood. This rearrangement joins TRBV10-3 to TRBJ1-2, with D tentatively TRBD1 (5 bases). CDR3: CAITRGGVYGYTF. CDR3 DNA: TGTGCCATCACGCGTGGGGGGGTCTATGGCTACACCTTC.